This T cell receptor (beta chain) came from a study of cytomegalovirus exposure and HLA in healthy donors. This clone has a single count. Primers for the PCR totalled 60 Vbeta and 13 Jbeta. Profiling relied on immunoSEQ multiplex PCR, and the TCRdb table lists in-frame clones only, not all of them. In the table there are about 55,000 clones, 77% of which are singletons. CDR1 is SGHTA, CDR2 FQGNSA, per germline. The CDR3 runs to 11 residues. The ends were cut back, 5 bases at V and 11 bases at J, with 12 bases in the middle. The receptor was isolated from a female donor in good health and CMV-seronegative. The chain couples TRBV7-2 to TRBJ1-1; D perhaps matches TRBD1 (5 bases). Material for sequencing was PBMCs. DNA for the CDR3: TGTGCCAGCAGCGTAGAGGGGTTGGCTTTCTTT. Amino acids: CASSVEGLAFF.